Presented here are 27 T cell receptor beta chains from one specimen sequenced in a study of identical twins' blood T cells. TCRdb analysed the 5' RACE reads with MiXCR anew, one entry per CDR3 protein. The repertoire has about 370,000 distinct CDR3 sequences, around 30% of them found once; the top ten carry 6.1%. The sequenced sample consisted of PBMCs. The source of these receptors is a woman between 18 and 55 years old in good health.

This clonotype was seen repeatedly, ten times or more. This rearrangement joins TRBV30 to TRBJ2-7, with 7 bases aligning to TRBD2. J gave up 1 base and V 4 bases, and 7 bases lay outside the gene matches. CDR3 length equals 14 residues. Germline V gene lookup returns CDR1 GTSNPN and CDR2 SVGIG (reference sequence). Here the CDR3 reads CAWNRDYSSYEQYF. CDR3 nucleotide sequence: TGTGCCTGGAACCGGGACTACTCATCCTACGAGCAGTACTTC.

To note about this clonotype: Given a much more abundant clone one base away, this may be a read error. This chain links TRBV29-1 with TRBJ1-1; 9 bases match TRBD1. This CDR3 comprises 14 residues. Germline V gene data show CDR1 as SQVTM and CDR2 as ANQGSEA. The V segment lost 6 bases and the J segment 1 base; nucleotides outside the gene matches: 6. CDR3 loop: CSVTGQGSNTEAFF. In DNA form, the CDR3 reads TGCAGCGTCACCGGACAGGGGTCGAACACTGAAGCTTTCTTT.

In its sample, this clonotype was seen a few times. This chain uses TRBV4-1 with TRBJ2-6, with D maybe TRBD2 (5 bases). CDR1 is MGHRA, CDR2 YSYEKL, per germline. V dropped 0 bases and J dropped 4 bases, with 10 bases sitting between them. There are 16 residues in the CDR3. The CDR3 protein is CASSQDPGTGANVLTF. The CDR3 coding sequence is TGCGCCAGCAGCCAAGATCCGGGAACCGGGGCCAACGTCCTGACTTTC.

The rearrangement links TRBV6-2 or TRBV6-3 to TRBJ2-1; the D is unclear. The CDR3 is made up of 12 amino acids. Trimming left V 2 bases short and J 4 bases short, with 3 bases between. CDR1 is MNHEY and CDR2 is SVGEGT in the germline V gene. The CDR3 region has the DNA TGTGCCAGCAGTTACGGGTACAATGAGCAGTTCTTC. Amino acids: CASSYGYNEQFF.

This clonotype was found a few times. The CDR3 loop reads CASSSGLYEQYF. CDR3 bases: TGTGCCAGCTCCTCGGGACTGTACGAGCAGTACTTC. The rearrangement links TRBV27 to TRBJ2-7; possible D gene TRBD2, 6 bases. V lost 8 bases to trimming and J lost 4 bases, with 12 bases between them. Germline V gene data show CDR1 as MNHEY and CDR2 as SMNVEV (reference sequence). The CDR3 has 12 residues.

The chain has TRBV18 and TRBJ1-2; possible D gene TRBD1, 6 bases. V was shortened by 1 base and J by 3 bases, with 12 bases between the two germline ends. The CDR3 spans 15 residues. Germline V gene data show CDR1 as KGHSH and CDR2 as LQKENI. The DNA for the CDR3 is TGTGCCAGCTCACCACTCTCAGGGGAGGACTATGGCTACACCTTC. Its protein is CASSPLSGEDYGYTF.

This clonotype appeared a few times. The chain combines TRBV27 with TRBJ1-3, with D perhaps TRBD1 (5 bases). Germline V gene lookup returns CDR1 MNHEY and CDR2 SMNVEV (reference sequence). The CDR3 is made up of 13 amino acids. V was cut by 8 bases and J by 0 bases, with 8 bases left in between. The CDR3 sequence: CASGAFSGNTIYF. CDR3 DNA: TGTGCCAGCGGGGCTTTCTCTGGAAACACCATATATTTT.

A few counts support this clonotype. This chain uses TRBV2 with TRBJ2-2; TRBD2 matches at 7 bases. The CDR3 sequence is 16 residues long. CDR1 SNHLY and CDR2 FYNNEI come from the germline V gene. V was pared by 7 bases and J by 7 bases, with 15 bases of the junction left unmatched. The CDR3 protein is CASKFRASGLNGELFF. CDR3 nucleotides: TGTGCCAGCAAATTCCGGGCTAGCGGTCTGAACGGGGAGCTGTTTTTT.

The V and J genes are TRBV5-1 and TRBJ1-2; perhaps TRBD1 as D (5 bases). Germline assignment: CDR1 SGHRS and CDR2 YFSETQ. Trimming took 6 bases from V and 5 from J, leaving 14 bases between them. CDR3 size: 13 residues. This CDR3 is CASKPQGEYGYTF. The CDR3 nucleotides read TGCGCCAGCAAACCCCAAGGGGAATATGGCTACACCTTC. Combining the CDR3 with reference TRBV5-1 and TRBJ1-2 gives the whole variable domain KAGVTQTPRYLIKTRGQQVTLSCSPISGHRSVSWYQQTPGQGLQFLFEYFSETQRNKGNFPGRFSGRQFSNSRSEMNVSTLELGDSALYLCASKPQGEYGYTFGSGTRLTVV.

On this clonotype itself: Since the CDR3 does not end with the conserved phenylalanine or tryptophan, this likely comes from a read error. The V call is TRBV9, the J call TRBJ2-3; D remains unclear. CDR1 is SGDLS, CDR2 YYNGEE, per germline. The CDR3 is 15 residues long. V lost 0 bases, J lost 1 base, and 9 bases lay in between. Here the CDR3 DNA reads TGTGCCAGCAGCGTAGGAATAGTTGGCACAGATACGCAGTATCTT. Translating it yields CASSVGIVGTDTQYL.

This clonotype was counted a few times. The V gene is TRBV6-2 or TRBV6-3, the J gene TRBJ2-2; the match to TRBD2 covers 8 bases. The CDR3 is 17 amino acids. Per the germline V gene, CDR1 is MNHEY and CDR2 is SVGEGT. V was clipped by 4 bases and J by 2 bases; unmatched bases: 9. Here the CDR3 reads CASSSLLLAVNTGELFF. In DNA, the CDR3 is TGTGCCAGCAGTTCCCTTCTACTAGCGGTCAACACCGGGGAGCTGTTTTTT.

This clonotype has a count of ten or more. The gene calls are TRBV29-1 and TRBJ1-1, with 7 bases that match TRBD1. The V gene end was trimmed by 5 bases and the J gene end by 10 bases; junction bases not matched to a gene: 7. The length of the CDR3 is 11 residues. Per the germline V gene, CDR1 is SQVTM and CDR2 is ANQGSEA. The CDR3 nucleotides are TGCAGCGTTTATGATAACAGGGGAGCTTTCTTT. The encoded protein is CSVYDNRGAFF.

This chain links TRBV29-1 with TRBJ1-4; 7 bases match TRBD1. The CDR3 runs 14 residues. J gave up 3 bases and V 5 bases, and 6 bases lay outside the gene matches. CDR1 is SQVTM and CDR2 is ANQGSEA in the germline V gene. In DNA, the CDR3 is TGCAGCGTTAAGGGGGCCGGAGCTAATGAAAAACTGTTTTTT. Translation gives CSVKGAGANEKLFF.

The CDR3 loop reads CAISEFQGPSPSEQYF. The CDR3, as DNA: TGTGCCATCAGTGAGTTCCAGGGCCCATCCCCTTCCGAGCAGTACTTC. The chain combines TRBV10-3 with TRBJ2-7, with a possible D match to TRBD1 (5 bases). Germline V gives CDR1 ENHRY, CDR2 SYGVKD. CDR3 length: 16 amino acids. V gave up 1 base and J gave up 6 bases, with 19 bases separating them.

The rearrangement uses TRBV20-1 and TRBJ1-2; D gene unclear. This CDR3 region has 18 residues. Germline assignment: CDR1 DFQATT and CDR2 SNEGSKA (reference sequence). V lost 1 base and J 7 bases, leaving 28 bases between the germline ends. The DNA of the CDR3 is TGCAGTGCTAGAGCCCCTGGGATCAGCCGCGCGGGGATTGCTGGCTACACCTTC. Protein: CSARAPGISRAGIAGYTF.

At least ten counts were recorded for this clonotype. The CDR3 reads CSATGVIDSGNTIYF. The DNA for the CDR3 is TGCAGTGCTACGGGAGTGATCGACTCTGGAAACACCATATATTTT. The chain couples TRBV20-1 to TRBJ1-3; no clear D gene. V lost 4 bases and J lost 0, with 13 bases in between. Per the germline V gene, CDR1 is DFQATT and CDR2 is SNEGSKA (reference sequence). This CDR3 contains 15 residues.

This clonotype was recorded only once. CDR3 in DNA: TGTGCCAGCAGCTTCGAGAAAACTATCTATGGCTACACCTTC. Residues: CASSFEKTIYGYTF. The gene calls are TRBV7-2 and TRBJ1-2, with D hard to call. The CDR3 has 14 amino acids. The V end lost 3 bases, the J end lost 4 bases, and 12 bases lay between the germline ends. Germline CDR1 and CDR2: SGHTA and FQGNSA.

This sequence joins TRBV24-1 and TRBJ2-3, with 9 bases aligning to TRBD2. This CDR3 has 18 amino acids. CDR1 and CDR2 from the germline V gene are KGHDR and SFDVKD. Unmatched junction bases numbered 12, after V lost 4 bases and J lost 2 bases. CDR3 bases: TGTGCCACCAGTGACCCTAAACTAGCGGGCCGTTTCACAGATACGCAGTATTTT. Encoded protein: CATSDPKLAGRFTDTQYF.

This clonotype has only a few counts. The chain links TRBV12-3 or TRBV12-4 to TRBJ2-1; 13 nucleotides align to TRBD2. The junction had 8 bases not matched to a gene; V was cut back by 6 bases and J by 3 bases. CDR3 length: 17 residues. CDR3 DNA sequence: TGTGCCAGCAGCCAGGGACTAGCGGGATCGGGCTACAATGAGCAGTTCTTC. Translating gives CASSQGLAGSGYNEQFF.

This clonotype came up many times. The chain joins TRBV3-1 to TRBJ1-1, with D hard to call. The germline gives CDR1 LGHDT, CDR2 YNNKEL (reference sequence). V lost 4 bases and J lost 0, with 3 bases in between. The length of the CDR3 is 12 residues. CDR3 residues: CASSRLNTEAFF. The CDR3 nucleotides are TGTGCCAGCAGCCGACTGAACACTGAAGCTTTCTTT.

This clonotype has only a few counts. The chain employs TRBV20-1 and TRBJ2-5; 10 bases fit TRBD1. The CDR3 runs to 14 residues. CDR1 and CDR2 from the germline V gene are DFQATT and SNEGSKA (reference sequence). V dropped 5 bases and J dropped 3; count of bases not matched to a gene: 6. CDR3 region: CSAHPGTGEETQYF. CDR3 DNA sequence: TGCAGTGCTCACCCAGGGACAGGGGAAGAGACCCAGTACTTC.

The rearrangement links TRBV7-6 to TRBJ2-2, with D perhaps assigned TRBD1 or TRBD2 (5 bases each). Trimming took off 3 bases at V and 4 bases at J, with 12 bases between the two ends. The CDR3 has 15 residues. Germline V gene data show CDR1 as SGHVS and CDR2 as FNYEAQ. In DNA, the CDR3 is TGTGCCAGCAGCTTGATTGGGGACGTCACCGGGGAGCTGTTTTTT. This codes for CASSLIGDVTGELFF. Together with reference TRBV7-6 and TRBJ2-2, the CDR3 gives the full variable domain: GAGVSQSPRYKVTKRGQDVALRCDPISGHVSLYWYRQALGQGPEFLTYFNYEAQQDKSGLPNDRFSAERPEGSISTLTIQRTEQRDSAMYRCASSLIGDVTGELFFGEGSRLTVL.

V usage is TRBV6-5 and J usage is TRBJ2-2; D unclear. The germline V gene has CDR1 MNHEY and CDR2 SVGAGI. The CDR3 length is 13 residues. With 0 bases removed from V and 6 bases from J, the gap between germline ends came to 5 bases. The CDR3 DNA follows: TGTGCCAGCAGTTACTCGATCCCCGGGGAGCTGTTTTTT. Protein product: CASSYSIPGELFF.

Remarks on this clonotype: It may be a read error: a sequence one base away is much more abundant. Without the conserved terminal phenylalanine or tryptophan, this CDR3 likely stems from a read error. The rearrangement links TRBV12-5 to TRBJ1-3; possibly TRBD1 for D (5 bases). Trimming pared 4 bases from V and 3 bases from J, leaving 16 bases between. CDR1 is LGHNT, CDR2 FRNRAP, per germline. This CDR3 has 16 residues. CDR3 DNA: TGTGCTAGTGGTTCACTCCCGGGACCGTATGGAAACACCATATATTCT. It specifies CASGSLPGPYGNTIYS.

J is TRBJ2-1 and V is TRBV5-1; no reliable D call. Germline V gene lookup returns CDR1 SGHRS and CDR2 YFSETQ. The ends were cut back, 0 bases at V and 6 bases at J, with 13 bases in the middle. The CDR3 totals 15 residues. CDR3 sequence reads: CASSLDDGLLNEQFF. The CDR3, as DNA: TGCGCCAGCAGCTTGGATGACGGCCTACTCAATGAGCAGTTCTTC.

In DNA, the CDR3 is TGTGCCAGCAGTTTCCGACTAACCGGGACAGGCCTTGAAGCTTTCTTT. Its translation: CASSFRLTGTGLEAFF. This chain uses TRBV6-5 with TRBJ1-1, with 8 bases identical to TRBD1. The germline CDR1 and CDR2 sequences are MNHEY and SVGAGI. CDR3 length equals 16 residues. Trimming removed 4 bases from V and 7 bases from J; junction bases left unmatched: 14.

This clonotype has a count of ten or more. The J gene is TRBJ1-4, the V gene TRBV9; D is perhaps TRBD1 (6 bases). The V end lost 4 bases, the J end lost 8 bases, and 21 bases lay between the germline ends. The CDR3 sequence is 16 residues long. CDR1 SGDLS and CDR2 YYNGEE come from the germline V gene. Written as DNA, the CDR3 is TGTGCCAGCAGCCCACAGGGTGGGAGGGCGTACGAAAAACTGTTTTTT. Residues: CASSPQGGRAYEKLFF.